This entry concerns a single T cell receptor beta chain. Its antigen is as yet unknown. CDR3 size: 15 residues. After removal of 6 bases from V and 4 bases from J, the junction contained 6 bases not matched to a gene. In germline, CDR1 is MRHNA, CDR2 SNTAGT. The data derive from a study of breast tumors, draining lymph nodes, adjacent tissues. Study-level points and caveats: Tumor TCR diversity was below lymph nodes but above nontumor tissue. Luminal-like breast cancer showed significantly greater tumor-nontumor repertoire similarity than basal-like breast cancer did. Data fit most tumor T cells coming from lymph node, expanding in tumor.

TCRdb fed the multiplex PCR reads into MiXCR, producing one record per CDR3 protein. The data contain approximately 31,000 distinct CDR3 sequences, 63% of them singletons. The V call is TRBV6-4, the J call TRBJ2-7; 13 bases align to TRBD2. Sequencing was carried out using breast tumor tissue. The sequence came from a female donor with breast cancer. Some clones in this sample may be carry-over from other donors' samples. The CDR3 DNA reads as TGTGCCAGCAGCCTGACTAGCGGGGGGCCGTACGAGCAGTACTTC. This encodes CASSLTSGGPYEQYF.